This TCR beta chain is from a study of blood T cell repertoires in COVID-19. About the research overall: T cells, B-cell-depleted T cells, or PBMCs supplied cDNA or gDNA.

In the study's own analysis: Amplified reference gene primers provided the basis for estimating nucleated cell counts. Generated by immunoSEQ multiplex PCR, the TCRdb table keeps only in-frame clones and is missing some. D and trimming come from the DNA, and the V and J calls and clone size come from that table. This sample has hundreds of thousands of clones, with more than 75% found just once. From germline, CDR1 is SGHDT and CDR2 YYEEEE. The CDR3 spans 13 residues. V was shortened by 0 bases and J by 4 bases, with 7 bases between the two germline ends. Seattle researchers signed up patients amid active infection and tracked them longitudinally.

The specimen sequenced was peripheral blood. The sequence came from a woman aged 50 to 60 with COVID-19, enrolled during active disease. The J gene is TRBJ1-1, the V gene TRBV5-6; D uncertain. As DNA, the CDR3 is TGTGCCAGCAGCTTGGGATTCGGCACTGAAGCTTTCTTT. Protein sequence: CASSLGFGTEAFF.